This T cell receptor (beta chain) was documented in a study of immune characterization of retroperitoneal liposarcoma. MiXCR, applied by TCRdb to the PCR reads, yields one record per CDR3 protein. The table has approximately 2,000 distinct CDR3 sequences, about 27% seen once. The CDR3 runs 16 residues. The germline V gene encodes CDR1 SGHTA and CDR2 FQGNSA. The source is a female donor with retroperitoneal liposarcoma. The rearrangement links TRBV7-2 to TRBJ2-1, with TRBD1 identical over 9 bases. The J call may be incorrect, as the DNA end agrees better with TRBJ2-5. The sequenced sample consisted of tumor tissue. CDR3 DNA: TGTGCCAGCAGCTTAGTTGCGAGACAGGGACAGGGGACCCAGTACTTC. It is translated as CASSLVARQGQGTQYF.